What follows describes a single T cell receptor beta chain. How the authors handled the data: Estimation of nucleated cell counts relied on the amplification of reference gene primers. The protocol was immunoSEQ multiplex PCR, while the TCRdb copy is restricted to in-frame clones and leaves out a portion. V and J calls plus clone size are reproduced from that table; the DNA served to infer D and trimming. This sample yields roughly 160,000 clones, of which 80% to 90% are seen a single time; under 5% belongs to the top ten. The CDR3 is 16 residues long. Germline V gene sequence: CDR1 SGHRS, CDR2 YFSETQ. V lost 2 bases and J lost 3; bases outside the gene matches: 8. The data originate from a study of blood T cell repertoires in COVID-19. Background on the study: Sites in the United States, Italy and Spain provided acute and convalescent COVID-19 samples. In each case, the material was cDNA or gDNA derived from T cells, B-cell-depleted T cells, or PBMCs.

Material: peripheral blood. The rearrangement joins TRBV5-1 to TRBJ2-5, with 9 bases that match TRBD1. The clonotype originates from a woman aged 60-75 years who had recovered from COVID-19. The CDR3 sequence: CASSLFGQGLEETQYF. The CDR3 DNA reads TGCGCCAGCAGCTTATTCGGACAGGGGCTTGAAGAGACCCAGTACTTC.